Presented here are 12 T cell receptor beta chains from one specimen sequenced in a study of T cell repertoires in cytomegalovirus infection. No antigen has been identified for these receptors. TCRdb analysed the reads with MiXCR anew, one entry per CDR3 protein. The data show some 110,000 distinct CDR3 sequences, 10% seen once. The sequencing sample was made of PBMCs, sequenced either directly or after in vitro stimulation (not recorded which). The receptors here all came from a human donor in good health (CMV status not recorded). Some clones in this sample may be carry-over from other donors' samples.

CDR3 amino acids: CASSERGEGDTQYF. In nucleotides, the CDR3 is TGTGCCAGCAGTGAGAGAGGGGAGGGAGATACGCAGTATTTT. The chain carries TRBV25-1 and TRBJ2-3, with 7 bases that match TRBD2. Germline V CDR1 and CDR2: MGHDK, SYGVNS. The V gene end was trimmed by 3 bases and the J gene end by 5 bases; junction bases not matched to a gene: 5. The length of the CDR3 is 14 residues.

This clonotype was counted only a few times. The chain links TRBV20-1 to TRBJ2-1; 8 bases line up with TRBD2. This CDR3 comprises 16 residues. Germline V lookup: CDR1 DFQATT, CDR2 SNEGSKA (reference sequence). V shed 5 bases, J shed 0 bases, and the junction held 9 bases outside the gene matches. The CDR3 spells CSAPRLARSSYNEQFF. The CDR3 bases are TGCAGTGCTCCCCGACTAGCGAGGAGCTCCTACAATGAGCAGTTCTTC.

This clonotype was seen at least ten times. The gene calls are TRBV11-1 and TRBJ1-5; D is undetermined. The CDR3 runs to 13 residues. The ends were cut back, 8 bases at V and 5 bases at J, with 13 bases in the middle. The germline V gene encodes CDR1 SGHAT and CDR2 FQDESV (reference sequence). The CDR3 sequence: CASRRAPDQPQHF. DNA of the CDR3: TGTGCCAGCCGAAGGGCCCCCGATCAGCCCCAGCATTTT.

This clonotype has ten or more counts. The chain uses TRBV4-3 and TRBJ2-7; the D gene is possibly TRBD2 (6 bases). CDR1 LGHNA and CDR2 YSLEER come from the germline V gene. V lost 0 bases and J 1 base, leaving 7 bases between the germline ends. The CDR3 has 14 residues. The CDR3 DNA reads TGCGCCAGCAGCCAAGACGGGGGATCCTACGAGCAGTACGTC. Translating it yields CASSQDGGSYEQYV.

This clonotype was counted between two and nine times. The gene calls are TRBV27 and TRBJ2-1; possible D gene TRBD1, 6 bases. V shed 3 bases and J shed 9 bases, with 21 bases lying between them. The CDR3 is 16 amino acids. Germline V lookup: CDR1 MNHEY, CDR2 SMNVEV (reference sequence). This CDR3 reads CASSFLSAGEEGEQFF. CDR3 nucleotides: TGTGCCAGCAGTTTTCTATCCGCAGGGGAAGAGGGTGAGCAGTTCTTC.

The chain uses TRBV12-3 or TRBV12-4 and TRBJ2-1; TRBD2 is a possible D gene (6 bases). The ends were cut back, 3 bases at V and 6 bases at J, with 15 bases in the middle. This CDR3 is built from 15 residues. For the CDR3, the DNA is TGTGCCAGCAGTTTCAACGGGGGAAGGGGCAATGAGCAGTTCTTC. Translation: CASSFNGGRGNEQFF.

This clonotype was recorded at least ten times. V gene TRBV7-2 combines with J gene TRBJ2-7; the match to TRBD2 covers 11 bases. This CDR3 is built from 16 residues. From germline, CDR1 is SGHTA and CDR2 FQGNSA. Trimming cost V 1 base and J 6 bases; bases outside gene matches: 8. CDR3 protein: CASSLVVAGGPVEQYV. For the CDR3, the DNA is TGTGCCAGCAGCTTAGTTGTAGCGGGAGGGCCCGTCGAGCAGTACGTC.

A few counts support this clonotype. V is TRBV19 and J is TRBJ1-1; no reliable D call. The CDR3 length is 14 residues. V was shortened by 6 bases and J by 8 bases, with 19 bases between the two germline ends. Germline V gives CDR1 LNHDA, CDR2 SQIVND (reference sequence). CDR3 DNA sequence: TGTGCCAGTAGAGTTCTTGGTGCCTCTGGGGAAGCTTTCTTT. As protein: CASRVLGASGEAFF.

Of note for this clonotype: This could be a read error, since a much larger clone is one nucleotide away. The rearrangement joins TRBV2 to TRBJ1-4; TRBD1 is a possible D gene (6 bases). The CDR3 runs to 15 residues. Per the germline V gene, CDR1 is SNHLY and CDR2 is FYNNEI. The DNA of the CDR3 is TGTGCCAGCAGTGAAGTCCGGGGGCCTAATGGAAAACTGTTTTTT. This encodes CASSEVRGPNGKLFF.

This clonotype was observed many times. The CDR3 spells CASSLGGNTGELFF. The CDR3 region has the DNA TGTGCCAGCAGCTTAGGAGGGAACACCGGGGAGCTGTTTTTT. This chain uses TRBV7-2 with TRBJ2-2; D call uncertain. The germline V gene encodes CDR1 SGHTA and CDR2 FQGNSA. The CDR3 length is 14 residues. The V end was cut by 1 base, the J end by 1 base, with 4 bases between.

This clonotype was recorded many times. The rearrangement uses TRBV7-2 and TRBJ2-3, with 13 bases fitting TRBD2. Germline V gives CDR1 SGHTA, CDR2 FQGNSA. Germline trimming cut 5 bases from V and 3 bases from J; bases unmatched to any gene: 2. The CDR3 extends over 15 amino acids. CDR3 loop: CASSQGLAGTDTQYF. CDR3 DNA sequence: TGTGCCAGCAGCCAGGGACTAGCGGGAACAGATACGCAGTATTTT.

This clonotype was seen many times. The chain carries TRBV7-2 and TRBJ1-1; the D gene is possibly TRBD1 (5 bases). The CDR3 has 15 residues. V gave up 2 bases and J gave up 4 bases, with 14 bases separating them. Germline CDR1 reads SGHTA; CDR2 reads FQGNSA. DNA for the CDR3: TGTGCCAGCAGCTTAAGGCAGGGCGGGAGCACTGAAGCTTTCTTT. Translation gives CASSLRQGGSTEAFF.